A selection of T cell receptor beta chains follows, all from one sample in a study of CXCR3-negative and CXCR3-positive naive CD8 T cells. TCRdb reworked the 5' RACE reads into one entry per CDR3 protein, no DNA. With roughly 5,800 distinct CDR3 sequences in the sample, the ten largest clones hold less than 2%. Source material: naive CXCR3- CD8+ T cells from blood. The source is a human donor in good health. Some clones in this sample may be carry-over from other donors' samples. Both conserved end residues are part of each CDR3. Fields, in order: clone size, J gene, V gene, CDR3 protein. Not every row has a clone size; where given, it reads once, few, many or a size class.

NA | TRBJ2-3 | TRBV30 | CAWSLGQGAVDTQYF
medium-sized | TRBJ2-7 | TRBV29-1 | CSVSGGFYEQYF
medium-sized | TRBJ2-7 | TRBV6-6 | CASSYSPTEQYF
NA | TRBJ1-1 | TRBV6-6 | CASTTGATEAFF
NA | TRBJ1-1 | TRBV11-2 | CASSLDGSPNTEAFF
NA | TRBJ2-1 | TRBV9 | CASSASGTGGPYSYNEQFF
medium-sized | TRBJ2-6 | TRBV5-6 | CASSMGVGANVLTF
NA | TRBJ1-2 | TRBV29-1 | CSVAQETQDYGYTF
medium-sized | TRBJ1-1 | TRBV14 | CASSLAGQGAAFF
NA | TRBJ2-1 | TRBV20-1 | CSAVPSAGSYNEQFF
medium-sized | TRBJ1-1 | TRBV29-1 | CSVEGTDENTEAFF
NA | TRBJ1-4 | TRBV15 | CATSRGQGEVEKLFF
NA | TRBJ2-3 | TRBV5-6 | CASTGDRGVTDTQYF
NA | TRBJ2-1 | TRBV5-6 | CASSWGQGKDEQFF
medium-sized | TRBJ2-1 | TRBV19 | CASSSLADRGGDNEQFF
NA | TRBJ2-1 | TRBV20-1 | CSAERGTSNEQFF
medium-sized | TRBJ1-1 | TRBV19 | CASSISPGATEAFF
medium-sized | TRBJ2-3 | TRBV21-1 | CASTKGTPGDTQYF
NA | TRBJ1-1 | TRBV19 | CASTILGIDTEAFF
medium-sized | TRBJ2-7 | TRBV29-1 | CSVGTGLYEQYF
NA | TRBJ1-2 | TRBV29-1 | CSVPYQGIIGYTF
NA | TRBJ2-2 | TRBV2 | CATGGEDNRELFF
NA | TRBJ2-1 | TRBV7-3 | CASSLNGRAGEQFF
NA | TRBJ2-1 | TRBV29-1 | CSVDPRGTYNEQFF
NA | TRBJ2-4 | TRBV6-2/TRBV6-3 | CASSYSLAGGLAKNIQYF
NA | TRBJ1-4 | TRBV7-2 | CASSLRGGAPNEKLFF
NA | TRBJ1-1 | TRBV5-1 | CASSFLSREHLLDTEAFF
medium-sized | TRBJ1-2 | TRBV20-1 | CSARGRDSANYGYTF
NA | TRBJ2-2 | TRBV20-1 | CSAPYREELFF
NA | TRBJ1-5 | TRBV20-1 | CSARAGPKGDSNQPQHF
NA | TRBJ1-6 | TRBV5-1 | CASSPAGSSPLHF
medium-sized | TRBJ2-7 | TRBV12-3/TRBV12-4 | CASSGDRGGYEQYF
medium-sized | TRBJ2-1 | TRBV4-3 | CASSQVLYRAYNEQFF
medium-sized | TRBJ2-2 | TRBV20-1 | CSARDGYNTGELFF
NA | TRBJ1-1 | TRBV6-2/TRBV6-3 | CASSYPPTEAFF
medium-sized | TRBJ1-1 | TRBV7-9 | CASSLGQGEDAFF
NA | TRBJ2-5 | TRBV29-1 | CSVGGTSFSETQYF
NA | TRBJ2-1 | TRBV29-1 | CSVLPGDREQFF
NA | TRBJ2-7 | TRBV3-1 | CASSLRAIPYEQYF
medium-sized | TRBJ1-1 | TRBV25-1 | CASSESPDGGTEAFF
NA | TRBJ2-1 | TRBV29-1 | CSAPGGREQFF
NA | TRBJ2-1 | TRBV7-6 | CASSRVNYNEQFF
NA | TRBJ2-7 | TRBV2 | CASKDTPQGYEQYF
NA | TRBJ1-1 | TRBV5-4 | CASSPHPGSGTEAFF
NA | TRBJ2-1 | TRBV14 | CASSLVLASYNEQFF
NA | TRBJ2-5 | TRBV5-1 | CASSLTGQGETQYF
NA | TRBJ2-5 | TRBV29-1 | CSFWGTGDQETQYF
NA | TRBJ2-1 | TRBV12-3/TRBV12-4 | CASSPGAPFYNEQFF
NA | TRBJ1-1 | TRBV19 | CASTAWNTEAFF
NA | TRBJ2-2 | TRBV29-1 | CSVRAGITGELFF